The 8 T cell receptor beta chains presented below share a single source sample, sequenced in a study of blood T cell repertoires in COVID-19. The protocol was immunoSEQ multiplex PCR, while the TCRdb copy is restricted to in-frame clones and leaves out a portion. This sample has fewer than 50,000 clones, with roughly 85% found just once. The sequenced sample consisted of peripheral blood. Receptors originate from a man in his sixties or seventies with acute or convalescent COVID-19.

The chain combines TRBV2 with TRBJ1-1; D unresolved. The CDR3 sequence is 14 residues long. In germline, CDR1 is SNHLY, CDR2 FYNNEI. V was pared by 6 bases and J by 1 base, with 12 bases between. CDR3 nucleotides: TGTGCCAGCAGCGTGACCCGAGGGAACACTGAAGCTTTCTTT. It yields the protein CASSVTRGNTEAFF.

V gene TRBV5-1 combines with J gene TRBJ2-3; maybe TRBD1 (7 bases). The germline V gene encodes CDR1 SGHRS and CDR2 YFSETQ. CDR3 length: 17 amino acids. The V gene lost 1 base and the J gene lost 2 bases, with 17 bases spanning the gap. The CDR3 DNA reads TGCGCCAGCAGCTTGAGGGCGACAGGGACTTCCACAGATACGCAGTATTTT. This translates into CASSLRATGTSTDTQYF.

The chain joins TRBV3-1 (or the pseudogene TRBV3-2) to TRBJ1-6; D perhaps matches TRBD1 (5 bases). Germline V CDR1 and CDR2: LGHDT, YNNKEL (reference sequence). Trimming stripped 2 bases from V and 9 bases from J, with 11 bases between. The CDR3 is 14 amino acids. DNA for the CDR3: TGTGCCAGCAGCCAACAGACAGTTGTTTCACCCCTCCACTTT. It codes for CASSQQTVVSPLHF.

The CDR3 loop reads CASSLGGQYTDTQYF. In DNA, the CDR3 is TGTGCCAGCAGCTTAGGGGGACAGTACACAGATACGCAGTATTTT. The genes are TRBV7-3 and TRBJ2-3; TRBD1 matches 7 bases. Germline V gives CDR1 SGHTA, CDR2 FQGTGA. The length of the CDR3 is 15 residues. The V gene end was trimmed by 2 bases and the J gene end by 2 bases; junction bases not matched to a gene: 4. Together with reference TRBV7-3 and TRBJ2-3, the CDR3 gives the full variable domain: GAGVSQTPSNKVTEKGKYVELRCDPISGHTALYWYRQSLGQGPEFLIYFQGTGAADDSGLPNDRFFAVRPEGSVSTLKIQRTERGDSAVYLCASSLGGQYTDTQYFGPGTRLTVL.

The chain recombines TRBV7-9 with TRBJ2-2; TRBD2 matches 9 bases. From germline, CDR1 is SEHNR and CDR2 FQNEAQ (reference sequence). Unmatched junction bases numbered 2, after V lost 1 base and J lost 2 bases. The CDR3 extends over 16 amino acids. The CDR3 is CASSLGLAGNTGELFF. The CDR3 coding sequence is TGTGCCAGCAGCTTAGGGCTAGCGGGAAACACCGGGGAGCTGTTTTTT.

The rearrangement links TRBV30 to TRBJ2-5; 9 bases agree with TRBD1. The germline CDR1 and CDR2 sequences are GTSNPN and SVGIG (reference sequence). This CDR3 is built from 15 residues. Trimming removed 3 bases from V and 4 bases from J; junction bases left unmatched: 9. The CDR3 DNA follows: TGTGCCTGGAGCCGACAGGGGGGGTGGGGAGAGACCCAGTACTTC. Encoded protein: CAWSRQGGWGETQYF.

The V gene is TRBV9, the J gene TRBJ1-2, with D perhaps matching TRBD1 (5 bases). The V and J ends lost 0 bases and 8 bases respectively, with 11 bases between them. The CDR3 loop spans 13 amino acids. Germline V gene lookup returns CDR1 SGDLS and CDR2 YYNGEE. The CDR3 region has the DNA TGTGCCAGCAGCGTAGGGGGCCCACAGGGCTACACCTTC. This codes for CASSVGGPQGYTF.

This clone was counted a few times. The gene calls are TRBV2 and TRBJ1-2, with 7 bases fitting TRBD1. The ends lost 6 bases at V and 7 bases at J; junction bases unmatched: 8. Germline-derived CDR1 and CDR2 are SNHLY and FYNNEI. The CDR3 has 13 residues. The CDR3 loop is CASRAAQGVGYTF. CDR3 sequence (DNA): TGTGCCAGCAGGGCGGCTCAGGGGGTTGGCTACACCTTC.